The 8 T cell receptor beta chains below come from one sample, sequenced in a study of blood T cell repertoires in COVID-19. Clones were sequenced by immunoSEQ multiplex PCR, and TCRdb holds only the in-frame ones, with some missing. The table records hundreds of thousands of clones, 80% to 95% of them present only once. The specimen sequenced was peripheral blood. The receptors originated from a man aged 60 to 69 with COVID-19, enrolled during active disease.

The CDR3 protein is CASSPLGGVNTGELFF. In nucleotides, the CDR3 is TGTGCCAGCAGCCCCCTCGGGGGGGTGAACACCGGGGAGCTGTTTTTT. This sequence joins TRBV3-1 (or the pseudogene TRBV3-2) and TRBJ2-2, with 8 bases that match TRBD2. Germline lookup yields CDR1 LGHDT and CDR2 YNNKEL (reference sequence). The junction had 5 bases not matched to a gene; V was cut back by 4 bases and J by 1 base. The CDR3 sequence is 16 residues long.

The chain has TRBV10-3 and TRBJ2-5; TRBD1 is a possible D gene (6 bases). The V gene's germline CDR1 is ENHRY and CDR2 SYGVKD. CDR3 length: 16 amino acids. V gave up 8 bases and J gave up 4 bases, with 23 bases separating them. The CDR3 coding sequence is TGTGCCATCTCCCAGAGCCCACTTACAGGGAGAGAGACCCAGTACTTC. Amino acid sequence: CAISQSPLTGRETQYF.

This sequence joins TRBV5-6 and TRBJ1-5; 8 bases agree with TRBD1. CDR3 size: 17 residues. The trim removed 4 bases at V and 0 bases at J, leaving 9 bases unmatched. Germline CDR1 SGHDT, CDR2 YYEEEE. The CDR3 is CASSARGRRYSNQPQHF. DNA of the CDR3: TGTGCCAGCAGCGCCAGGGGGCGGCGATATAGCAATCAGCCCCAGCATTTT.

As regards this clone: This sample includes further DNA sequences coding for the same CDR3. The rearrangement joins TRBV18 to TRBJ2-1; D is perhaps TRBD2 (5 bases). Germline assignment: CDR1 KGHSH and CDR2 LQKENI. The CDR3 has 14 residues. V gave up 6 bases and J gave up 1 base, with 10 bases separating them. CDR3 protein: CASSLGGSYNEQFF. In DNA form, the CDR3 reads TGTGCCAGCTCCCTCGGAGGTTCCTACAATGAGCAGTTCTTC.

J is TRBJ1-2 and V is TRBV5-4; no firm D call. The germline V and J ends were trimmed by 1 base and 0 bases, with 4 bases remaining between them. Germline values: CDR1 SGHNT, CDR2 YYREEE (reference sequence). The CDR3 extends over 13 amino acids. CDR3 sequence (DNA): TGTGCCAGCAGCTTGAGAGCTAACTATGGCTACACCTTC. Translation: CASSLRANYGYTF.

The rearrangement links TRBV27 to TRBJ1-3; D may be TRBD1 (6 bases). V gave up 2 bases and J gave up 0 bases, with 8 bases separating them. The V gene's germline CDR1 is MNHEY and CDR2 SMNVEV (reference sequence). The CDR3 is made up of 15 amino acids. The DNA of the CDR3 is TGTGCCAGCAGTTTACAGGGGAGCTCTGGAAACACCATATATTTT. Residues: CASSLQGSSGNTIYF.

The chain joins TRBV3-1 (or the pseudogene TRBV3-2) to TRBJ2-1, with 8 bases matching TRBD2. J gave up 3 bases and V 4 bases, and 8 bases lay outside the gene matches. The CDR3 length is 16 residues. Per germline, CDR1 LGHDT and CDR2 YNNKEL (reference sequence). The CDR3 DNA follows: TGTGCCAGCAGCCTTAGCGGGGTCGAAATCTACAATGAGCAGTTCTTC. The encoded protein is CASSLSGVEIYNEQFF.

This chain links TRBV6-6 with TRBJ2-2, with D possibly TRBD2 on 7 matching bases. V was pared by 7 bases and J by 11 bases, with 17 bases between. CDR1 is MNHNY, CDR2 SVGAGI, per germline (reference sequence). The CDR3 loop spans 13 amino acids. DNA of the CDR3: TGTGCCAGCAATAAGGGAGGGGGTCGAGAGCTGTTTTTT. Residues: CASNKGGGRELFF.